The 12 T cell receptor beta chains in this list originate from one sample, sequenced in a study of cytomegalovirus exposure and HLA in healthy donors. Both 60 Vbeta primers and 13 Jbeta primers went into the PCR. Produced via immunoSEQ multiplex PCR; TCRdb's table is partial and in-frame only. Altogether about 160,000 clones are present, roughly 85% being singletons, with the ten largest covering around 1.9%. The sample consisted of PBMCs. These receptors were obtained from a man between 40 and 49 years old in good health and CMV-seronegative.

This clone was seen only once. The V and J genes are TRBV6-6 and TRBJ1-4; the match to TRBD1 covers 8 bases. V lost 2 bases and J lost 8; bases outside the gene matches: 4. Germline V CDR1 and CDR2: MNHNY, SVGAGI (reference sequence). The CDR3 has 14 amino acids. The CDR3: CASSYRQGWEKLFF. The CDR3 nucleotides are TGTGCCAGCAGTTACCGACAGGGGTGGGAAAAACTGTTTTTT.

CDR3 nucleotide sequence: TGTGCCAGCAGTGAATATGGGGCCAGGAACACTGAAGCTTTCTTT. Protein product: CASSEYGARNTEAFF. The rearrangement links TRBV25-1 to TRBJ1-1; maybe TRBD1 (5 bases). Germline CDR1 reads MGHDK; CDR2 reads SYGVNS. The CDR3 extends over 15 amino acids. V dropped 0 bases and J dropped 1 base, with 9 bases sitting between them.

In nucleotides, the CDR3 is TGTGCCAGCAGCCTACGCGAGGCGGGAGGGCCTCTGCAGACCCAGTACTTC. Amino acid sequence: CASSLREAGGPLQTQYF. The chain employs TRBV5-4 and TRBJ2-5; 9 positions match TRBD2. This CDR3 contains 17 residues. Germline lookup yields CDR1 SGHNT and CDR2 YYREEE (reference sequence). After removal of 4 bases from V and 6 bases from J, the junction contained 16 bases not matched to a gene.

The gene calls are TRBV2 and TRBJ2-2, with D perhaps TRBD2 (5 bases). The germline V and J ends were trimmed by 7 bases and 4 bases, with 13 bases remaining between them. The CDR3 has 14 residues. Germline lookup yields CDR1 SNHLY and CDR2 FYNNEI. The CDR3 is CASTGRRVTGELFF. CDR3 DNA sequence: TGTGCCAGCACGGGTAGGCGGGTCACCGGGGAGCTGTTTTTT.

In this sample, this clone turned up a few times. The sample contains more than one DNA sequence encoding this CDR3. The chain uses TRBV6-5 and TRBJ2-1; TRBD2 agrees at 12 bases. V lost 6 bases to trimming and J lost 4 bases; unmatched junction nucleotides: 4. Germline lookup yields CDR1 MNHEY and CDR2 SVGAGI. The CDR3 contains 15 residues. The CDR3 DNA is TGTGCCAGCAGCCTGACTAGCGGGGGATACAATGAGCAGTTCTTC. Translated: CASSLTSGGYNEQFF.

This clone showed up just once. The chain recombines TRBV6-5 with TRBJ2-7; the match to TRBD2 covers 7 bases. Germline V gene lookup returns CDR1 MNHEY and CDR2 SVGAGI. Trimming took 0 bases from V and 3 from J; bases not matched to a gene: 2. The CDR3 contains 14 residues. This CDR3 reads CASSYSGGVYEQYF. CDR3 bases: TGTGCCAGCAGTTACTCTGGGGGGGTCTACGAGCAGTACTTC.

The CDR3 coding sequence is TGTGCCAGCAGCACCGTGCGGGGCCCTAATTCACCCCTCCACTTT. It translates to CASSTVRGPNSPLHF. The chain carries TRBV7-8 and TRBJ1-6; a possible D gene is TRBD1 (5 bases). Germline V gene lookup returns CDR1 SGHVS and CDR2 FQNEAQ. V was pared by 5 bases and J by 6 bases, with 14 bases between. The CDR3 runs to 15 residues.

This chain uses TRBV19 with TRBJ2-7; tentatively, D is TRBD1 (6 bases). CDR1 LNHDA and CDR2 SQIVND come from the germline V gene (reference sequence). The CDR3 runs to 13 residues. Trimming left V 10 bases short and J 2 bases short, with 15 bases between. CDR3 DNA: TGTGCCACCCGAGGGGGAGCGCCCTACGAGCAGTACTTC. Amino acids: CATRGGAPYEQYF.

The rearrangement links TRBV19 to TRBJ1-3, with TRBD1 matching 7 bases. CDR3 length equals 16 residues. V dropped 7 bases and J dropped 0; count of bases not matched to a gene: 9. Germline lookup yields CDR1 LNHDA and CDR2 SQIVND (reference sequence). The CDR3 sequence is CASNKDRTSSGNTIYF. CDR3 DNA: TGTGCCAGTAATAAGGACAGGACCAGCTCTGGAAACACCATATATTTT.

This CDR3 reads CASSLERSRGNTIYF. The CDR3 DNA reads as TGTGCCAGCAGCTTAGAACGGTCGCGCGGAAACACCATATATTTT. The genes are TRBV7-8 and TRBJ1-3; D is unresolved. The germline V and J ends were trimmed by 1 base and 4 bases, with 11 bases remaining between them. CDR3 size: 15 residues. The germline CDR1 and CDR2 sequences are SGHVS and FQNEAQ.

The chain combines TRBV6-1 with TRBJ2-1; 7 bases are shared with TRBD1. The CDR3 sequence is 14 residues long. Trimming removed 5 bases from V and 3 bases from J; junction bases left unmatched: 4. Germline CDR1 MNHNS, CDR2 SASEGT. The DNA for the CDR3 is TGTGCCAGCAGTTATCGACAGGGCTACAATGAGCAGTTCTTC. This sequence encodes CASSYRQGYNEQFF.

V is TRBV6-5 and J is TRBJ2-5; TRBD1 aligns across 8 bases. Unmatched junction bases numbered 7, after V lost 6 bases and J lost 1 base. Germline assignment: CDR1 MNHEY and CDR2 SVGAGI. There are 15 residues in the CDR3. The CDR3 DNA sequence: TGTGCCAGCAGCACGGGACAGGCGATCCAAGAGACCCAGTACTTC. As protein: CASSTGQAIQETQYF.